Listed here is a single T cell receptor beta chain. This sample stems from a study of cytomegalovirus exposure and HLA in healthy donors. Primers included in the PCR were 60 Vbeta and 13 Jbeta primers. The protocol was immunoSEQ multiplex PCR, while the TCRdb copy is restricted to in-frame clones and leaves out a portion. The repertoire shows roughly 120,000 clones; the top ten hold roughly 0.94%. Germline CDR1 is SGDLS and CDR2 is YYNGEE. CDR3 size: 16 residues. Trimming at V came to 3 bases and at J to 2 bases, leaving 6 bases not matched to a gene. The specimen sequenced was PBMCs. The receptor was derived from a man younger than 35 in good health and CMV-seronegative. This chain joins TRBV9 and TRBJ2-3; TRBD2 aligns across 10 bases. Here the CDR3 DNA reads TGTGCCAGCAGCGGGCTTAGCGGGAGGACCACAGATACGCAGTATTTT. It yields the protein CASSGLSGRTTDTQYF.